Included here is one T cell receptor beta chain sequence, with context. Its antigen is unidentified. The junction shows a germline mismatch at one end, possibly a read error. The CDR3 totals 15 residues. The germline V gene encodes CDR1 SSHAT and CDR2 FNYEAQ (reference sequence). This entry is derived from a study of shared clonotypes between healthy human individuals. Study results and limitations: Among donors, sharing of clonotypes was expected to be affected by sequencing depth.

CD45RO negativity and positive selection for CCR7 defined naive CD8 cells, a population that excluded terminally differentiated effector memory CD45RA+ cells. TCRdb keeps only in-frame clones here, not all; method: immunoSEQ multiplex PCR. The table records 2 million or so clones, approximately 94% of them present only once. The J gene is TRBJ2-1, the V gene TRBV7-7, with 10 nucleotides matching TRBD2. Sequenced: naive CD8+ T cells sorted from blood. This sequence was found in a man younger than 35 in good health. DNA for the CDR3: TGTGCTAGCAGCCCCGGACTAGCGGATTACAATGAGCAGTTCTTC. It translates to CASSPGLADYNEQFF.